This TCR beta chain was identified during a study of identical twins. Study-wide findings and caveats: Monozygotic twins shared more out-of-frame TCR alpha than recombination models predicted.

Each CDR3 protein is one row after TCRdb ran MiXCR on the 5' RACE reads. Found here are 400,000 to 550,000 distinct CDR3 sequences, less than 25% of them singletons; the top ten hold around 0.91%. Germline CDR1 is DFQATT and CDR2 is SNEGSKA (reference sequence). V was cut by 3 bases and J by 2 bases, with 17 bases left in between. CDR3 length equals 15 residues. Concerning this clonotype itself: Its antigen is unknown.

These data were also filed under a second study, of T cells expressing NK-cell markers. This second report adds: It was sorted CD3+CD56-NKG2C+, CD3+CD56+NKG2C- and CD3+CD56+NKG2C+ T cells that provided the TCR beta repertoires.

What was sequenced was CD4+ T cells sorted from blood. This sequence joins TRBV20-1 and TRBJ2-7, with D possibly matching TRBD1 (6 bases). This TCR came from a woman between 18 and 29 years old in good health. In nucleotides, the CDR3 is TGCAGTGCTAGGAACTCTGGGGGCGGCGCCTACGAGCAGTACTTC. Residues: CSARNSGGGAYEQYF.